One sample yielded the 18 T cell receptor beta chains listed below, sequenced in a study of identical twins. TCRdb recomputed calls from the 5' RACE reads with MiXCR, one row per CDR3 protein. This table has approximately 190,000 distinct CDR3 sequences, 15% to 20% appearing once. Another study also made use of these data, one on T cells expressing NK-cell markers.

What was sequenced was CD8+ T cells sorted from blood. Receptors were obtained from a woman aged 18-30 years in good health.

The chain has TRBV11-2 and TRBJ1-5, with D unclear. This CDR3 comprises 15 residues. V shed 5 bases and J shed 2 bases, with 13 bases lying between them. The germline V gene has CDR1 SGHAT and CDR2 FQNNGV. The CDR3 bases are TGTGCCAGCAGCCCATCGTCTGGTGGCAATCAGCCCCAGCATTTT. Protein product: CASSPSSGGNQPQHF.

The CDR3 spells CASSPQDGDTGELFF. The CDR3 nucleotides read TGTGCCAGCAGCCCCCAGGACGGGGACACCGGGGAGCTGTTTTTT. The chain recombines TRBV7-9 with TRBJ2-2, with D possibly matching TRBD2 (5 bases). From germline, CDR1 is SEHNR and CDR2 FQNEAQ (reference sequence). V lost 5 bases and J 3 bases, leaving 13 bases between the germline ends. The CDR3 covers 15 residues.

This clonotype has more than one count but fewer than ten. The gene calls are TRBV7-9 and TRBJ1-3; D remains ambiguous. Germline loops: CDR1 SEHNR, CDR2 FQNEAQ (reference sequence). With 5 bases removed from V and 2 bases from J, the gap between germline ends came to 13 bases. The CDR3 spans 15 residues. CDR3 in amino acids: CASSPPMAPGNTIYF. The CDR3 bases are TGTGCCAGCAGCCCTCCGATGGCCCCTGGAAACACCATATATTTT.

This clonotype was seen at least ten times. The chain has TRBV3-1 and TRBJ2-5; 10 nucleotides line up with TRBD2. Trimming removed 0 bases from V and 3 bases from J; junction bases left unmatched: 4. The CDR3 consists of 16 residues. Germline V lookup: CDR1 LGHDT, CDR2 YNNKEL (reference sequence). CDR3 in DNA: TGTGCCAGCAGCCAAGAGGTTCTAGCGGGGGAAGAGACCCAGTACTTC. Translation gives CASSQEVLAGEETQYF.

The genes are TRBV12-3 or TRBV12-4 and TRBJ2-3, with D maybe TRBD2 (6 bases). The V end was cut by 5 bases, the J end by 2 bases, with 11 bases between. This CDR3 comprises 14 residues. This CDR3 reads CASSRGTATDTQYF. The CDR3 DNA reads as TGTGCCAGCAGTCGGGGGACTGCCACAGATACGCAGTATTTT.

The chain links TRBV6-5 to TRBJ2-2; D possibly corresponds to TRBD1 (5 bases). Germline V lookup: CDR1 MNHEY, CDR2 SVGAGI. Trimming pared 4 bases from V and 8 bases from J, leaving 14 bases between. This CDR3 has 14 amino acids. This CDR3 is CASSWAGPSGELFF. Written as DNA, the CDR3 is TGTGCCAGCAGTTGGGCAGGGCCGTCAGGGGAGCTGTTTTTT.

This CDR3 reads CASSLGRQGKFPGELFF. CDR3 nucleotides: TGTGCCAGCAGCTTGGGAAGGCAGGGGAAGTTCCCCGGGGAGCTGTTTTTT. The genes are TRBV5-6 and TRBJ2-2; the D gene is possibly TRBD1 (6 bases). CDR1 is SGHDT and CDR2 is YYEEEE in the germline V gene. V was shortened by 0 bases and J by 6 bases, with 18 bases between the two germline ends. This CDR3 is 17 amino acids long.

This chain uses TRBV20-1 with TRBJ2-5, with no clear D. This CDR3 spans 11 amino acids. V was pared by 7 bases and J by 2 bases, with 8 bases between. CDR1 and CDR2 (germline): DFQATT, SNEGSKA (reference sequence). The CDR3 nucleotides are TGCAGTGGCCGGCAGCAAGAGACCCAGTACTTC. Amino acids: CSGRQQETQYF.

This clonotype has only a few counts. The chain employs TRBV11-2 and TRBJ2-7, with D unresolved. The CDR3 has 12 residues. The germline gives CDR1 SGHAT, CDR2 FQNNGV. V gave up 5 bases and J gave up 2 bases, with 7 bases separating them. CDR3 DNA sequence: TGTGCCAGCAGCCCCCTCCCCTACGAGCAGTACTTC. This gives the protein CASSPLPYEQYF.

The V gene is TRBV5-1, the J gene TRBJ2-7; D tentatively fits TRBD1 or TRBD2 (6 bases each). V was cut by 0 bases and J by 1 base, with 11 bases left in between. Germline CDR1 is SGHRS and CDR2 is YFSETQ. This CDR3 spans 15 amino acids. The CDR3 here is CASSLDRGESYEQYF. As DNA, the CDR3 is TGCGCCAGCAGCTTGGATAGGGGGGAATCCTACGAGCAGTACTTC. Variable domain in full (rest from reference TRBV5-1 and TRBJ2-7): KAGVTQTPRYLIKTRGQQVTLSCSPISGHRSVSWYQQTPGQGLQFLFEYFSETQRNKGNFPGRFSGRQFSNSRSEMNVSTLELGDSALYLCASSLDRGESYEQYFGPGTRLTVT.

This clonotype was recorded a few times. The CDR3 coding sequence is TGTGCCAGCAGCCAAGATACGGAGTATGGCTACACCTTC. This codes for CASSQDTEYGYTF. The chain has TRBV14 and TRBJ1-2; D call uncertain. The V end lost 0 bases, the J end lost 5 bases, and 7 bases lay between the germline ends. The CDR3 loop spans 13 amino acids. Germline assignment: CDR1 SGHDN and CDR2 FVKESK.

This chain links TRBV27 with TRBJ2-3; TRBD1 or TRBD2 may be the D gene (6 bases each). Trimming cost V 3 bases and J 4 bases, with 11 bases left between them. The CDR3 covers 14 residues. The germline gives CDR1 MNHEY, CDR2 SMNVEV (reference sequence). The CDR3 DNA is TGTGCCAGCAGTTTCATGGGGGGCGCAGATACGCAGTATTTT. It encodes CASSFMGGADTQYF.

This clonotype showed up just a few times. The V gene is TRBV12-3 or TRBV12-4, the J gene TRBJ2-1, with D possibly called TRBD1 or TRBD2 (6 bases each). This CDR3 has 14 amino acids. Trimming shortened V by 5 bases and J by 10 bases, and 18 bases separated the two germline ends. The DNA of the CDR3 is TGTGCCAGCAGTCTGGGGGGCCTGGCAGGGGAGCAGTTCTTC. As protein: CASSLGGLAGEQFF.

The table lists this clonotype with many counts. CDR3 in DNA: TGTGCCAGTAAGATGGGGGGACAGGGTATCCACGAGCAGTACTTC. Translation: CASKMGGQGIHEQYF. J is TRBJ2-7 and V is TRBV19, with 9 positions matching TRBD1. The CDR3 totals 15 residues. V shed 7 bases and J 5 bases; nucleotides not matched to a gene: 12. Germline values: CDR1 LNHDA, CDR2 SQIVND (reference sequence).

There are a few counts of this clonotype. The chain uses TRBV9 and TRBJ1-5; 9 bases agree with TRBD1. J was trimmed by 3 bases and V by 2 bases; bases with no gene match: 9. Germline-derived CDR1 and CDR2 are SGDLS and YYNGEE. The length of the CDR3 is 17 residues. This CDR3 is CASSVGTGSAPNQPQHF. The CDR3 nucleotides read TGTGCCAGCAGCGTGGGGACAGGGAGCGCCCCCAATCAGCCCCAGCATTTT. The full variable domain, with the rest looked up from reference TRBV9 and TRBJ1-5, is DSGVTQTPKHLITATGQRVTLRCSPRSGDLSVYWYQQSLDQGLQFLIQYYNGEERAKGNILERFSAQQFPDLHSELNLSSLELGDSALYFCASSVGTGSAPNQPQHFGDGTRLSIL.

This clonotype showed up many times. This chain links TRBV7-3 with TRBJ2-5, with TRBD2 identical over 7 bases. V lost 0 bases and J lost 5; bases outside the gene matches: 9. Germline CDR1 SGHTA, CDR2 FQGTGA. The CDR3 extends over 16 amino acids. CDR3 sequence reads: CASSLTGVGGGETQYF. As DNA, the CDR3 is TGTGCCAGCAGCTTAACGGGAGTTGGGGGAGGGGAGACCCAGTACTTC.

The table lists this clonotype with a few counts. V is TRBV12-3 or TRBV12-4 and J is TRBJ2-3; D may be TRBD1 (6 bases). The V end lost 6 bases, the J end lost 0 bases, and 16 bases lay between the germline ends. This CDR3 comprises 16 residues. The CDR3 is CASSTTQGFSTDTQYF. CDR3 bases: TGTGCCAGCAGCACGACACAGGGATTTAGCACAGATACGCAGTATTTT.

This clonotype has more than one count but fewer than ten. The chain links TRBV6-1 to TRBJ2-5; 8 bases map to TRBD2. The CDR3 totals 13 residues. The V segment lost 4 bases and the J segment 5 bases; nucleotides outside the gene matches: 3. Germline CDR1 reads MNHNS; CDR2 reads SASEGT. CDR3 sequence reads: CASSVSGTETQYF. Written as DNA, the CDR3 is TGTGCCAGCAGTGTTAGCGGGACGGAGACCCAGTACTTC.